A single sample is the source of the 24 T cell receptor beta chains below, sequenced in a study of patients and donors after allogeneic stem cell transplantation. MiXCR, run by TCRdb on the RT-PCR reads, gives a single entry per CDR3 protein. The data contain 90,000 to 120,000 distinct CDR3 sequences, 35% of them singletons. Source material: blood, either unsorted or a sorted T cell fraction (not recorded which). The source of these receptors is a human donor who was either an allogeneic HSCT recipient or a stem cell or donor lymphocyte infusion donor (not recorded which). It is not recorded whose cells these are; they may come from a transplant donor.

This clonotype was picked up a small number of times. The genes are TRBV11-2 and TRBJ2-2, with 10 bases matching TRBD1. The CDR3 extends over 17 amino acids. The germline CDR1 and CDR2 sequences are SGHAT and FQNNGV. The J segment lost 6 bases and the V segment lost 3 bases, leaving 10 bases of the junction unmatched. In DNA form, the CDR3 reads TGTGCCAGCAGCTTTTGGGGACATGACAGGGGGCCCGGGGAGCTGTTTTTT. Amino acids: CASSFWGHDRGPGELFF.

The V and J genes are TRBV20-1 and TRBJ2-7; the D is unclear. Trimming left V 3 bases short and J 3 bases short, with 15 bases between. The CDR3 contains 14 residues. Looked up from germline, CDR1 is DFQATT and CDR2 is SNEGSKA (reference sequence). The CDR3 region has the DNA TGCAGTGCTAGCGGGCCACCAGCCGGCTACGAGCAGTACTTC. Translation gives CSASGPPAGYEQYF.

This clonotype was seen only a few times. This sequence joins TRBV6-5 and TRBJ1-2; no firm D call. This CDR3 spans 13 amino acids. Trimming removed 4 bases at V and 8 bases at J, with 14 bases between. Germline lookup yields CDR1 MNHEY and CDR2 SVGAGI. The CDR3 loop reads CASSSTTLGGYTF. DNA for the CDR3: TGTGCCAGCAGTTCCACGACACTGGGGGGCTACACCTTC.

The chain links TRBV27 to TRBJ1-2, with 7 bases matching TRBD1. CDR3 length: 14 residues. With 1 base clipped from V and 7 bases from J, the junction kept 6 bases outside the gene matches. Germline values: CDR1 MNHEY, CDR2 SMNVEV (reference sequence). CDR3 in DNA: TGTGCCAGCAGTTTATTTTCCGACAGGGCTGGCTACACCTTC. Its translation is CASSLFSDRAGYTF.

The chain employs TRBV5-1 and TRBJ2-2; no clear D gene. The CDR3 extends over 16 amino acids. V lost 0 bases and J 3 bases, leaving 12 bases between the germline ends. Germline CDR1 reads SGHRS; CDR2 reads YFSETQ. Written as DNA, the CDR3 is TGCGCCAGCAGCTTGGATGTGGGGAAATACACCGGGGAGCTGTTTTTT. This sequence encodes CASSLDVGKYTGELFF.

The J gene is TRBJ2-5, the V gene TRBV6-5; possibly TRBD2 for D (5 bases). The V end was cut by 0 bases, the J end by 5 bases, with 10 bases between. Germline V lookup: CDR1 MNHEY, CDR2 SVGAGI. The CDR3 is made up of 14 amino acids. The chain's CDR3 is CASSYSPGMETQYF. CDR3 nucleotide sequence: TGTGCCAGCAGTTACTCGCCGGGAATGGAGACCCAGTACTTC.

The table lists this clonotype with a few counts. The chain has TRBV7-9 and TRBJ1-4; D may be TRBD1 (6 bases). Trimming left V 4 bases short and J 5 bases short, with 14 bases between. CDR3 length: 15 residues. The germline gives CDR1 SEHNR, CDR2 FQNEAQ (reference sequence). CDR3 nucleotide sequence: TGTGCCAGCAGCTCCCCCGGGGGGCTAAATGAAAAACTGTTTTTT. Its translation is CASSSPGGLNEKLFF.

This clonotype was counted at least ten times. V usage is TRBV6-2 or TRBV6-3 and J usage is TRBJ1-5; D uncertain. The V and J ends lost 7 bases and 2 bases respectively, with 15 bases between them. The CDR3 sequence is 15 residues long. Germline CDR1 and CDR2: MNHEY and SVGEGT. CDR3 amino acids: CASNANPRGNQPQHF. CDR3 in DNA: TGTGCCAGCAACGCCAATCCGAGGGGCAATCAGCCCCAGCATTTT.

The chain links TRBV11-2 to TRBJ1-4; D is unresolved. This CDR3 spans 19 amino acids. Germline CDR1 SGHAT, CDR2 FQNNGV. Between the trimmed V and J ends, which lost 5 bases and 0 bases, there was a span of 22 bases. The CDR3 DNA reads as TGTGCCAGCAGCCCACTATCCCTCAGGTTGGGTGCAACTAATGAAAAACTGTTTTTT. Translation gives CASSPLSLRLGATNEKLFF.

This clonotype was seen a few times. The CDR3 loop is CSARDKATGVKSLHF. CDR3 DNA: TGCAGTGCTAGAGATAAGGCTACAGGGGTCAAATCCCTCCACTTT. This chain uses TRBV20-1 with TRBJ1-6, with 7 bases lining up with TRBD1. Per the germline V gene, CDR1 is DFQATT and CDR2 is SNEGSKA (reference sequence). V trimming: 0 bases; J trimming: 14 bases; junction bases outside the gene matches: 13. CDR3 length equals 15 residues.

This clonotype occurred a few times. This chain links TRBV12-3 or TRBV12-4 with TRBJ2-2; 15 bases align to TRBD2. The CDR3 consists of 19 residues. J lost 5 bases, V lost 6 bases, and 13 bases had no gene match. CDR3 bases: TGTGCCAGCAGGCTACCCGGACTAGCGGGAGGGCCGAGAACCGGGGAGCTGTTTTTT. Residues: CASRLPGLAGGPRTGELFF.

This clonotype was detected only a few times. The chain recombines TRBV2 with TRBJ1-4; TRBD1 matches 7 bases. Per germline, CDR1 SNHLY and CDR2 FYNNEI. The CDR3 totals 15 residues. J gave up 2 bases and V 6 bases, and 6 bases lay outside the gene matches. The chain's CDR3 is CASRTQGVTNEKLFF. CDR3 in DNA: TGTGCCAGCAGGACCCAGGGGGTGACTAATGAAAAACTGTTTTTT.

The CDR3, as DNA: TGTGCCAGCAGCCCAGAAACTAGAGATACGCAGTATTTT. This codes for CASSPETRDTQYF. The chain couples TRBV7-2 to TRBJ2-3; TRBD2 might be the D (5 bases). CDR1 is SGHTA, CDR2 FQGNSA, per germline. The V end lost 5 bases, the J end lost 5 bases, and 11 bases lay between the germline ends. CDR3 size: 13 residues. Full variable domain (remainder filled in from reference TRBV7-2 and TRBJ2-3): GAGVSQSPSNKVTEKGKDVELRCDPISGHTALYWYRQSLGQGLEFLIYFQGNSAPDKSGLPSDRFSAERTGGSVSTLTIQRTQQEDSAVYLCASSPETRDTQYFGPGTRLTVL.

This clonotype has more than one count but fewer than ten. V is TRBV20-1 and J is TRBJ1-2; TRBD1 might be the D (5 bases). Trimming cost V 5 bases and J 5 bases, with 15 bases left between them. The CDR3 extends over 13 amino acids. CDR1 is DFQATT and CDR2 is SNEGSKA in the germline V gene (reference sequence). The DNA of the CDR3 is TGCAGTGCTTCCTCGGGACCGGAGTATGGCTACACCTTC. The encoded protein is CSASSGPEYGYTF.

The chain employs TRBV4-3 and TRBJ2-3, with D uncertain. V was shortened by 0 bases and J by 5 bases, with 18 bases between the two germline ends. CDR1 LGHNA and CDR2 YSLEER come from the germline V gene. The CDR3 consists of 17 residues. The CDR3 loop is CASSQDYGSVIGDTQYF. CDR3 nucleotide sequence: TGCGCCAGCAGCCAAGACTACGGTTCCGTTATCGGAGATACGCAGTATTTT.

This clonotype is classed as medium-sized. The rearrangement links TRBV20-1 to TRBJ1-1; TRBD1 agrees at 12 bases. This CDR3 comprises 14 residues. Germline V CDR1 and CDR2: DFQATT, SNEGSKA (reference sequence). The trim removed 5 bases at V and 6 bases at J, leaving 7 bases unmatched. The CDR3 reads CSADPGTGGSEAFF. CDR3 DNA: TGCAGTGCTGATCCCGGGACAGGGGGCTCTGAAGCTTTCTTT.

The chain combines TRBV4-3 with TRBJ1-3, with a possible D match to TRBD1 (6 bases). The V gene lost 0 bases and the J gene lost 0 bases, with 6 bases spanning the gap. Germline V lookup: CDR1 LGHNA, CDR2 YSLEER. The CDR3 has 15 residues. This CDR3 is CASSQEDSSGNTIYF. CDR3 DNA sequence: TGCGCCAGCAGCCAAGAGGACAGCTCTGGAAACACCATATATTTT.

This clonotype has a handful of counts. The CDR3 spells CASSLASGSGYNEQFF. Here the CDR3 DNA reads TGCGCCAGCAGCTTGGCAAGCGGGAGTGGCTACAATGAGCAGTTCTTC. The gene calls are TRBV5-1 and TRBJ2-1; 8 nucleotides agree with TRBD2. Germline values: CDR1 SGHRS, CDR2 YFSETQ. This CDR3 has 16 amino acids. Unmatched junction bases numbered 5, after V lost 0 bases and J lost 3 bases.

The rearrangement joins TRBV6-2 or TRBV6-3 to TRBJ1-5; no firm D call. Germline V CDR1 and CDR2: MNHEY, SVGEGT. V lost 8 bases and J lost 4, with 12 bases in between. This CDR3 contains 13 residues. This chain's CDR3 is CASRRVQNQPQHF. CDR3 sequence (DNA): TGTGCCAGCCGCCGGGTCCAGAATCAGCCCCAGCATTTT.

The rearrangement uses TRBV7-9 and TRBJ2-1, with D unclear. This CDR3 spans 12 amino acids. Germline-derived CDR1 and CDR2 are SEHNR and FQNEAQ (reference sequence). V was trimmed by 3 bases and J by 8 bases, leaving 8 bases between them. CDR3: CASSFGRDEQFF. The CDR3 DNA sequence: TGTGCCAGCAGCTTTGGACGAGATGAGCAGTTCTTC.

The chain couples TRBV12-3 or TRBV12-4 to TRBJ1-1, with unresolved D. The V and J ends lost 4 bases and 4 bases respectively, with 16 bases between them. The CDR3 contains 15 residues. CDR3 residues: CASSSLSWVLTEAFF. CDR3 DNA sequence: TGTGCCAGCAGTTCCCTCTCATGGGTTCTCACTGAAGCTTTCTTT.

This clonotype was counted between two and nine times. The chain has TRBV5-1 and TRBJ2-7; D is unclear. V was cut by 4 bases and J by 6 bases, with 14 bases left in between. Germline V gene sequence: CDR1 SGHRS, CDR2 YFSETQ. The CDR3 loop spans 13 amino acids. The CDR3 coding sequence is TGCGCCAGCAGCCCTCTATCAGGCTTCGAGCAGTACTTC. Its translation: CASSPLSGFEQYF.

This clonotype was counted between two and nine times. This chain links TRBV7-9 with TRBJ2-1, with 11 positions matching TRBD2. Germline values: CDR1 SEHNR, CDR2 FQNEAQ (reference sequence). Trimming at V came to 7 bases and at J to 5 bases, leaving 4 bases not matched to a gene. This CDR3 has 14 amino acids. The CDR3 nucleotides are TGTGCCAGCATGACTAGCGGGGTTCACAATGAGCAGTTCTTC. This sequence encodes CASMTSGVHNEQFF.

This clonotype showed up many times. V gene TRBV4-3 combines with J gene TRBJ2-1, with D possibly being TRBD2 (5 bases). Germline V gene sequence: CDR1 LGHNA, CDR2 YSLEER. This CDR3 is built from 14 residues. Trimming took off 8 bases at V and 7 bases at J, with 18 bases between the two ends. CDR3 nucleotides: TGCGCCAGCGCAAGTGTGGGAGTGGAAAATGAGCAGTTCTTC. It is translated as CASASVGVENEQFF.